Listed below are T cell receptor beta chains from one sample, sequenced in a study of blood T cell repertoires in COVID-19. Assay: immunoSEQ multiplex PCR; the TCRdb copy retains only in-frame clones and omits some. The sample records approximately 150,000 clones, 84% being singletons. Source material: peripheral blood. The receptors stem from a woman aged 50 to 65 in a cohort sampled during active or convalescent COVID-19. The conserved cysteine and the conserved F or W are not part of the CDR3 here.

V	J	CDR3
TRBV10-3	TRBJ2-7	AISESGRGAPYEQY
TRBV6-5	TRBJ1-1	ASSHRGLNTEAF
TRBV5-1	TRBJ2-6	ASSTGQGLGANVLT
TRBV7-2	TRBJ1-1	ASSVNLNTEAF
TRBV3-1/TRBV3-2	TRBJ1-2	ASSPGNYGYT
TRBV4-2	TRBJ2-1	ASSPYTGTEYNEQF
TRBV6-5	TRBJ2-5	ASSYLAARRETQY
TRBV6-6	TRBJ1-3	ASSYSSSGNTIY
TRBV5-4	TRBJ2-3	ASSLVIAASTDTQY
TRBV24-1	TRBJ2-5	ATSDGISGGPQETQY
TRBV6-5	TRBJ1-5	ASRTGGTWQPQH
TRBV24-1	TRBJ1-2	ATSDGTVYGYT
TRBV6-6	TRBJ2-7	ASTIRAGAGEQY
TRBV11-2	TRBJ1-3	ASSLTSGTGAGNTIY
TRBV25-1	TRBJ2-2	ASSGYRGANTGELF
TRBV15	TRBJ1-1	ATSSARGWTEAF
TRBV4-1	TRBJ1-2	ASSQERGGVGLNYGYT
TRBV2	TRBJ2-1	ASSELAGGPPEQF
TRBV3-1/TRBV3-2	TRBJ2-7	ASSQGEAYEQY
TRBV4-1	TRBJ1-4	ASSQAPTNEKLF
TRBV21-1	TRBJ2-4	ASGDRDAKNIQY
TRBV3-1/TRBV3-2	TRBJ1-5	ASSHSRVSNQPQH
TRBV6-5	TRBJ1-1	ASSSTVLRGNTEAF
TRBV4-1	TRBJ1-4	ASSQDTQGARKLF
TRBV5-1	TRBJ2-1	ASSLVRSSGGYNEQF
TRBV19	TRBJ2-1	ASSIAAGTGGYNEQF
TRBV6-2/TRBV6-3	TRBJ1-1	ASSYSSGQGVDTEAF
TRBV5-1	TRBJ1-1	ASSQYGWGQMNTEAF
TRBV7-9	TRBJ1-2	ASSPTHGGQGGNYGYT
TRBV4-1	TRBJ2-3	ASSQDSGLAGTSTDTQY
TRBV7-2	TRBJ2-1	ASSSLGTENYNEQF
TRBV15	TRBJ2-4	ATSSYRDTIAKNIQY
TRBV9	TRBJ2-3	ASSVRPGTDTQY
TRBV5-4	TRBJ2-1	ASSLDRGGHNEQF
TRBV7-9	TRBJ2-3	ASSFSAVGGTDTQY
TRBV5-6	TRBJ2-2	ASSRRLAGANTGELF
TRBV6-5	TRBJ1-2	ASSYSGPGGDYGYT
TRBV7-3	TRBJ2-2	ASSSVSGVPLGPGELF
TRBV28	TRBJ1-2	ASSSAGVVYGYT
TRBV24-1	TRBJ1-1	ATRPRTGLYTEAF
TRBV7-8	TRBJ1-5	ASSQDRGLRNQPQH
TRBV27	TRBJ2-7	ASRGRTTYEQY
TRBV5-1	TRBJ2-2	ASSGQGASTGELF
TRBV6-5	TRBJ1-1	ASNPGRLNTEAF
TRBV4-3	TRBJ2-2	ASSQVPAGGANTGELF
TRBV5-1	TRBJ2-3	ASSETGGTSTDTQY
TRBV29-1	TRBJ2-7	SAYLSYEQY
TRBV21-1	TRBJ2-4	ASSTDRGGDIQY
TRBV27	TRBJ2-1	ASSEPGVFNNEQF
TRBV6-5	TRBJ2-5	ASNPAGTQETQY
TRBV19	TRBJ1-5	ASSITWSNQPQH
TRBV11-2	TRBJ2-7	ASSAGRRGYEQY
TRBV10-1	TRBJ1-4	ASSAKQGANEKLF
TRBV7-9	TRBJ1-4	ASSPRWTGEGEKLF